This TCR beta chain is from a study of T cell responses to AZD1222 COVID-19 vaccine. The germline V gene encodes CDR1 MNHEY and CDR2 SVGAGI. Trimming cost V 6 bases and J 7 bases, with 8 bases left between them. The CDR3 consists of 11 residues. As concerns this clone: Its matching antigen is unknown.

The assay was immunoSEQ multiplex PCR, and TCRdb's table has in-frame clones only and misses some. The profile shows about 140,000 clones, roughly 89% of them singletons. Findings and limits, study-wide: Just five to seven people given AZD1222 tested seropositive at baseline. Spike regions recognized by vaccine-associated CD4 TCRs spanned the protein, led by 160-218 and 743-854. Spike-specific TCR breadth and depth grew following two AZD1222 doses.

V and J are TRBV6-5 and TRBJ2-3; D gene ambiguous. This TCR was recovered from an adult who received the AZD1222 COVID-19 vaccine. The input for sequencing was peripheral blood, taken 28 days after the second AZD1222 dose. The CDR3 DNA sequence: TGTGCCAGCAGGAGCGATAATACGCAGTATTTT. This encodes CASRSDNTQYF.